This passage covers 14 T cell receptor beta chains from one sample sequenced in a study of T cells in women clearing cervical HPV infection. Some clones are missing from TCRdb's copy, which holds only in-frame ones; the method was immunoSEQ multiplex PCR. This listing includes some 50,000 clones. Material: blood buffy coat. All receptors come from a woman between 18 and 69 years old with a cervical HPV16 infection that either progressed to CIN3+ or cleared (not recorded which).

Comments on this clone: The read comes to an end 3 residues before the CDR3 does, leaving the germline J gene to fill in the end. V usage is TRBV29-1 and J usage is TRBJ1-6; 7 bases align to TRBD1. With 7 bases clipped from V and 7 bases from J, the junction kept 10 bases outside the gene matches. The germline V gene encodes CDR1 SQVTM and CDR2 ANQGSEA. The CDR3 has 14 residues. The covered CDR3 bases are TGCAGCGGAGGCCGGGACAGCCTAAATTCACCC. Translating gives CSGGRDSLNSP. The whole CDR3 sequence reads CSGGRDSLNSPLHF.

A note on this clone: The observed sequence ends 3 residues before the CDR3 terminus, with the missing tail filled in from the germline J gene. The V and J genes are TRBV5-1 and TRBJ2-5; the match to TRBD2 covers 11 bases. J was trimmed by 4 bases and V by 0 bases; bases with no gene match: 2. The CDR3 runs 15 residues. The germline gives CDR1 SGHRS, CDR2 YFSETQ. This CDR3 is CASSLDLAGGETQYF. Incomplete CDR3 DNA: TGCGCCAGCAGCTTGGACCTAGCGGGGGGAGAGACC.

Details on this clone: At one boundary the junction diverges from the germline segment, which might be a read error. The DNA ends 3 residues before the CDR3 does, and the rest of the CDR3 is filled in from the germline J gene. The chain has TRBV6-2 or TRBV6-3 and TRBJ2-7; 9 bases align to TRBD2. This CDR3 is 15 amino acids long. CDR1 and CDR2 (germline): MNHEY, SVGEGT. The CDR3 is CVSSYSLAGSYEQYF. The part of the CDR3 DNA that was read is TGTGTCAGCAGTTACTCGCTAGCGGGGAGCTACGAG.

Partial CDR3 DNA: TGTGCCAGCAGTGAAGATGACAGCTCTGGGGCCAATGTG. Protein product: CASSEDDSSGANV. The whole CDR3 sequence is CASSEDDSSGANVLFF. The chain joins TRBV6-1 to TRBJ2-2; D is possibly TRBD1 (5 bases). The read finishes 3 residues shy of the CDR3 end, and the germline J gene is used to complete it. The CDR3 covers 16 residues. Germline loops: CDR1 MNHNS, CDR2 SASEGT.

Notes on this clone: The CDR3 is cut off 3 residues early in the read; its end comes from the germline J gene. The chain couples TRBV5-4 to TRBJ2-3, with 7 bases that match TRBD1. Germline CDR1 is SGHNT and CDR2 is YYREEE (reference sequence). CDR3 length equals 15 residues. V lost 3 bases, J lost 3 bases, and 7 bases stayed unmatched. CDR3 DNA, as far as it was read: TGTGCCAGCAGCTCGGTGGACAGGAGGACAGATACG. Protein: CASSSVDRRTDT. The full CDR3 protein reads CASSSVDRRTDTQYF.

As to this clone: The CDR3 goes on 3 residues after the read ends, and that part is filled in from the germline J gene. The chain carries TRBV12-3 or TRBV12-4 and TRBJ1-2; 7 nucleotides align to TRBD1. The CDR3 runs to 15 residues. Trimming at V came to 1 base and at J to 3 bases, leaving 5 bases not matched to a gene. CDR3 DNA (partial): TGTGCCAGCAGTTTAGGGACAGGAGGCTACTATGGC. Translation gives CASSLGTGGYYG. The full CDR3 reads CASSLGTGGYYGYTF.

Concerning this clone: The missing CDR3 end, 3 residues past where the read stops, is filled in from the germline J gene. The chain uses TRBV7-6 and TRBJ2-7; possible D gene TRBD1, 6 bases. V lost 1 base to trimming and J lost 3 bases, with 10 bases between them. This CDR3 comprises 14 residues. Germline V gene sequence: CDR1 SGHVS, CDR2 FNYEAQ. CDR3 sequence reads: CASSLDTGNYEQYF. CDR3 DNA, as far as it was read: TGTGCCAGCAGCTTAGATACAGGGAACTACGAG.

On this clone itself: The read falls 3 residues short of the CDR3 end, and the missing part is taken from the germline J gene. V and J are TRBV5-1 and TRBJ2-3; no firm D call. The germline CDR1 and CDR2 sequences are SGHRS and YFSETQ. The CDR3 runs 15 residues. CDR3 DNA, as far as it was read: TGCGCCAGCAGCTTGGCCCTCTTGAGCCAAGAGACG. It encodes CASSLALLSQET. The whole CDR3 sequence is CASSLALLSQETQYF.

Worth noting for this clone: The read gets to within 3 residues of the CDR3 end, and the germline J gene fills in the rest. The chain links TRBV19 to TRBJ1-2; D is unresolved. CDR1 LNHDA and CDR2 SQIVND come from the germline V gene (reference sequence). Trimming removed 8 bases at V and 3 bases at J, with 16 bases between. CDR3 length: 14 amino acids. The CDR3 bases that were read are TGTGCCAGTTCTCTCGGCGGGGAGTACTATGGC. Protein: CASSLGGEYYG. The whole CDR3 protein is CASSLGGEYYGYTF. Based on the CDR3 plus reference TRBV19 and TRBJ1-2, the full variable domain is DGGITQSPKYLFRKEGQNVTLSCEQNLNHDAMYWYRQDPGQGLRLIYYSQIVNDFQKGDIAEGYSVSREKKESFPLTVTSAQKNPTAFYLCASSLGGEYYGYTFGSGTRLTVV.

The CDR3 here is CASSPTGGDEKLFF. The part of the CDR3 DNA that was read is TGTGCCAGTAGTCCAACAGGGGGCGATGAAAAA. The rearrangement joins TRBV19 to TRBJ1-4; 9 bases are shared with TRBD1. The read finishes 3 residues shy of the CDR3 end, and the germline J gene is used to complete it. The CDR3 covers 14 residues. With V trimmed by 5 bases and J by 6 bases, 4 bases remained unmatched. Germline V gene sequence: CDR1 LNHDA, CDR2 SQIVND (reference sequence).

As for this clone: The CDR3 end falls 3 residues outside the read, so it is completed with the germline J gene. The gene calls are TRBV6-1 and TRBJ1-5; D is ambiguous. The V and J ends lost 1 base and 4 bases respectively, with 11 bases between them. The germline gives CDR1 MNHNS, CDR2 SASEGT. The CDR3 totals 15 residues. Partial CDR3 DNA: TGTGCCAGCAGTGAAGTCCTCTTAAATAATCAGCCC. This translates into CASSEVLLNNQP. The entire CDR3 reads CASSEVLLNNQPQHF.

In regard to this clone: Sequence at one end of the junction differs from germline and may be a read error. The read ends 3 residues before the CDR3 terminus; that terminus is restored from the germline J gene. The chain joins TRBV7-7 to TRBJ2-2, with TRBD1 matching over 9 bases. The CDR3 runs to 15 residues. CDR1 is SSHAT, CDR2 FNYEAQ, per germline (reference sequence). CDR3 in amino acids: CASSPDRGYTGELFF. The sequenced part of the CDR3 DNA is TGTGCTAGCAGCCCGGACAGGGGATACACCGGGGAG.

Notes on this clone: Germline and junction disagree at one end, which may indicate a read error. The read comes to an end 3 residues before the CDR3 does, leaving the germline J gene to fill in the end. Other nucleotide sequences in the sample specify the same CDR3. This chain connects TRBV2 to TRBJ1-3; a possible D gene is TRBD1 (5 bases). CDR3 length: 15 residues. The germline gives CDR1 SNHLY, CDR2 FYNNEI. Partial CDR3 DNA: TGTGCCAGCAGCCCCAGACAGCTCTCTGGGAACACC. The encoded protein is CASSPRQLSGNT. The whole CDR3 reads CASSPRQLSGNTIYF.

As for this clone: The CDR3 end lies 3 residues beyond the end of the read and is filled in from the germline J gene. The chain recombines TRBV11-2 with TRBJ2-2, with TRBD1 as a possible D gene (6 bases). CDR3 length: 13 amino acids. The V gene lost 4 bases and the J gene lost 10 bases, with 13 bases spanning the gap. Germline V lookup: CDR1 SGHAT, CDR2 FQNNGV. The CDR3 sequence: CASSSTGNEELFF. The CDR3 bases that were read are TGTGCCAGCAGCTCGACAGGTAATGAGGAG. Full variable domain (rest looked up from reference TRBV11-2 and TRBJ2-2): EAGVAQSPRYKIIEKRQSVAFWCNPISGHATLYWYQQILGQGPKLLIQFQNNGVVDDSQLPKDRFSAERLKGVDSTLKIQPAKLEDSAVYLCASSSTGNEELFFGEGSRLTVL.